This note documents a single TCR beta chain sequence. This sample stems from a study of blood T cell repertoires in COVID-19. Study background: T cells, B-cell-depleted T cells, or PBMCs provided the cDNA or gDNA that served as material.

Original analysis: Nucleated cell counts were estimated from reference gene primer amplification. Sequencing used immunoSEQ multiplex PCR; TCRdb keeps in-frame clones, though not all of them. That table gives V, J and clone size, and the DNA gave D and trimming. The sample lists around 240,000 clones; around 85% were seen once. The CDR3 loop spans 13 amino acids. CDR1 and CDR2 (germline): SGDLS, YYNGEE. The V end lost 4 bases, the J end lost 6 bases, and 11 bases lay between the germline ends. J is TRBJ1-5 and V is TRBV9; TRBD1 might be the D (6 bases). The source is a woman in her twenties or thirties who had recovered from COVID-19. The sequencing input was peripheral blood. CDR3 in amino acids: CASSRQDGQPQHF. DNA of the CDR3: TGTGCCAGCAGCAGACAGGACGGTCAGCCCCAGCATTTT.